Listed below are T cell receptor beta chains from one sample, sequenced in a study of regulatory T cells in long-lasting Graves disease. TCRdb fed the multiplex PCR reads into MiXCR, producing one record per CDR3 protein. The profile shows some 440,000 distinct CDR3 sequences, around 20% of them singletons. Source: peripheral blood mononuclear cells (PBMCs), taken when the disease was refractory, from a patient treated with antithyroid drugs. These receptors were obtained from a female donor with Graves disease. Both conserved end residues are part of each CDR3. A D gene is named only where the DNA matches it firmly. Clone size is given for some rows only: seen once, a few or many times, or a class if the clone is expanded.

v_gene	d_gene	abundance	j_gene	CDR3aa	CDR3nt
TRBV28	TRBD1	many	TRBJ1-2	CASRDRVALNGYTF	TGTGCCAGCAGGGACAGGGTAGCATTGAATGGCTACACCTTC
TRBV6-1	-	-	TRBJ2-5	CASRPGAPTETQYF	TGTGCCAGCCGTCCCGGCGCTCCTACGGAGACCCAGTACTTC
TRBV28	-	many	TRBJ2-2	CASSATGIAGELFF	TGTGCCAGCAGTGCCACAGGGATCGCCGGGGAGCTGTTTTTT
TRBV19	TRBD1	-	TRBJ2-1	CASTMDRGYNEQFF	TGTGCCAGCACTATGGACAGGGGATACAATGAGCAGTTCTTC
TRBV27	-	many	TRBJ2-7	CASSLSSPSLYEQYF	TGTGCCAGCAGTTTATCGAGCCCCAGTCTCTACGAGCAGTACTTC
TRBV10-3	TRBD2	many	TRBJ2-5	CAISETMTSGETQYF	TGTGCCATCAGTGAGACGATGACTAGCGGCGAGACCCAGTACTTC
TRBV11-2	-	many	TRBJ2-5	CASSHGTHQETQYF	TGTGCCAGCAGTCATGGGACACATCAAGAGACCCAGTACTTC
TRBV13	-	many	TRBJ1-5	CASSAGNQPQHF	TGTGCCAGCAGCGCCGGCAATCAGCCCCAGCATTTT
TRBV5-5	-	few	TRBJ1-5	CASSLTGDLQGPQHF	TGTGCCAGCAGCTTAACGGGGGACCTCCAAGGGCCCCAGCATTTT
TRBV5-5	-	few	TRBJ1-2	CASSLRLVYGYTF	TGTGCCAGCAGCCTTAGGTTGGTGTATGGCTACACCTTC
TRBV19	TRBD2	-	TRBJ2-3	CASSITSDTDTQYF	TGTGCCAGTAGTATAACTAGCGACACAGATACGCAGTATTTT
TRBV19	-	-	TRBJ2-5	CASSIAGGVSYGKPPEYQETQYF	TGTGCCAGTAGTATAGCGGGGGGCGTCAGTTACGGTAAACCCCCCGAGTACCAAGAGACCCAGTACTTC
TRBV9	-	many	TRBJ1-1	CASSVRGGEAFF	TGTGCCAGCAGCGTAAGGGGCGGGGAAGCTTTCTTT
TRBV6-4	-	many	TRBJ1-2	CASSGGTSNYGYTF	TGTGCCAGCAGTGGAGGGACTTCGAACTATGGCTACACCTTC
TRBV20-1	-	-	TRBJ2-3	CSASPGRTGTQYF	TGCAGTGCTAGTCCCGGGAGAACGGGTACGCAGTATTTT
TRBV7-6	-	-	TRBJ2-1	CASSADSYEQFF	TGTGCCAGCAGCGCGGACTCCTATGAGCAGTTCTTC
TRBV9	-	many	TRBJ1-5	CASSTTGSNQPQHF	TGTGCCAGCAGTACTACAGGGAGCAATCAGCCCCAGCATTTT
TRBV4-1	TRBD1	-	TRBJ1-2	CASSQPGQRQSYGYTF	TGCGCCAGCAGCCAGCCGGGACAGAGACAATCCTATGGCTACACCTTC
TRBV5-1	-	few	TRBJ1-4	CASSLDRYATNEKLFF	TGCGCCAGCAGCTTGGACCGTTATGCAACTAATGAAAAACTGTTTTTT
TRBV7-9	-	few	TRBJ2-2	CASSREAGELFF	TGTGCCAGCAGCAGGGAGGCCGGGGAGCTGTTTTTT
TRBV2	-	-	TRBJ2-7	CAISEGMGAVHEQYF	TGTGCCATCAGTGAAGGAATGGGGGCGGTGCACGAGCAGTACTTC
TRBV6-1	-	many	TRBJ1-4	CASNRQNGVGEKLFF	TGTGCCAGCAATAGACAAAACGGGGTTGGTGAAAAACTGTTTTTT
TRBV19	-	-	TRBJ2-7	CASSWTGETYEQYF	TGTGCCAGTAGTTGGACGGGGGAGACCTACGAGCAGTACTTC
TRBV19	-	-	TRBJ2-7	CASSAGASSYEQYF	TGTGCCAGTAGTGCAGGGGCCAGCTCCTACGAGCAGTACTTC
TRBV6-2/TRBV6-3	-	many	TRBJ2-7	CASSYPKLAYASYEQYF	TGTGCCAGCAGTTATCCAAAGTTGGCCTACGCTTCCTACGAGCAGTACTTC
TRBV3-1	TRBD2	-	TRBJ2-2	CASRGNIAGGYTGELFF	TGTGCCAGCAGGGGCAATATAGCGGGAGGTTACACCGGGGAGCTGTTTTTT
TRBV2	-	-	TRBJ2-3	CASSEIRPDTQYF	TGTGCCAGCAGTGAGATACGGCCAGATACGCAGTATTTT
TRBV5-4	-	few	TRBJ2-4	CASSRGGRLLAKNIQYF	TGTGCCAGCAGCCGTGGGGGGCGCTTGCTAGCCAAAAACATTCAGTACTTC
TRBV28	TRBD1	few	TRBJ1-4	CASSLAGGSQGKLFF	TGTGCCAGCAGTTTGGCAGGGGGATCACAAGGGAAACTGTTTTTT
TRBV6-5	TRBD1	many	TRBJ1-1	CASSYTGGAFAEAFF	TGTGCCAGCAGTTACACAGGGGGCGCATTCGCTGAAGCTTTCTTT
TRBV28	TRBD1	many	TRBJ1-5	CASSFGTGSGNPQHF	TGTGCCAGCAGTTTTGGGACAGGGTCGGGGAATCCCCAGCATTTT
TRBV19	TRBD1	-	TRBJ2-1	CASSITDRGNEQFF	TGTGCCAGTAGTATTACTGACAGGGGGAATGAGCAGTTCTTC
TRBV5-6	-	-	TRBJ1-1	CASSLQAANTEAFF	TGTGCCAGCAGCTTGCAGGCAGCAAACACTGAAGCTTTCTTT
TRBV7-9	-	-	TRBJ1-2	CASSLDSSFYGYTF	TGTGCCAGCAGCCTAGACAGCTCCTTCTATGGCTACACCTTC
TRBV28	TRBD2	few	TRBJ2-3	CASIPGLGGSTDTQYF	TGTGCCAGCATCCCCGGACTAGGAGGTAGCACAGATACGCAGTATTTT
TRBV18	-	-	TRBJ2-7	CASSPPSLSMQYF	TGTGCCAGCTCACCACCCTCCCTTTCCATGCAGTACTTC
TRBV2	-	many	TRBJ2-7	CASADRFWNEQYF	TGTGCCAGCGCGGACCGGTTTTGGAACGAGCAGTACTTC
TRBV19	-	few	TRBJ1-5	CASRDQDSNQPQHF	TGTGCCAGTAGGGATCAGGATAGCAATCAGCCCCAGCATTTT
TRBV9	-	-	TRBJ1-1	CASSGRGGIETEAFF	TGTGCCAGCAGCGGGCGGGGCGGAATAGAAACTGAAGCTTTCTTT
TRBV7-9	-	few	TRBJ1-1	CASSLVGGGANTEAFF	TGTGCCAGCAGCTTAGTCGGCGGGGGGGCGAACACTGAAGCTTTCTTT
TRBV28	TRBD1	many	TRBJ1-1	CASRPTGGTEAFF	TGTGCCAGCAGGCCAACAGGGGGCACTGAAGCTTTCTTT
TRBV6-1	TRBD2	-	TRBJ2-5	CASSDQREGPKTQYF	TGTGCCAGCAGTGACCAGCGGGAGGGCCCTAAGACCCAGTACTTC
TRBV20-1	-	many	TRBJ1-4	CSARDGQPGGKLFF	TGCAGTGCTAGAGATGGCCAGCCGGGGGGAAAACTGTTTTTT
TRBV9	-	-	TRBJ2-2	CASSVALSGEGELFF	TGTGCCAGCAGCGTAGCTCTGTCCGGGGAGGGGGAGCTGTTTTTT
TRBV5-1	-	few	TRBJ2-7	CASSNRREQYF	TGCGCCAGCAGCAATCGACGCGAGCAGTACTTC
TRBV18	TRBD1	many	TRBJ1-1	CASSFQGAPGTEAFF	TGTGCCAGCTCATTTCAGGGGGCGCCGGGCACTGAAGCTTTCTTT
TRBV11-2	-	many	TRBJ2-7	CASSLVAGLEQYF	TGTGCCAGCAGCTTAGTGGCGGGACTCGAGCAGTACTTC